This T cell receptor beta chain comes out of a study of blood T cell repertoires in COVID-19. TCRdb keeps only in-frame clones here, not all; method: immunoSEQ multiplex PCR. The sample has some 95,000 clones; more than 75% are singletons. In germline, CDR1 is SGHRS, CDR2 YFSETQ. The CDR3 loop spans 19 amino acids. With 3 bases clipped from V and 8 bases from J, the junction kept 21 bases outside the gene matches. This clone was picked up many times. The chain links TRBV5-1 to TRBJ2-1; TRBD1 aligns across 9 bases. This TCR was sampled from a man between 65 and 79 years old with acute or convalescent COVID-19. Sequenced: peripheral blood. CDR3 protein: CASSSVPQIQQGASDEQFF. The CDR3 region has the DNA TGCGCCAGCAGCTCCGTCCCCCAGATCCAACAGGGGGCTAGTGATGAGCAGTTCTTC.